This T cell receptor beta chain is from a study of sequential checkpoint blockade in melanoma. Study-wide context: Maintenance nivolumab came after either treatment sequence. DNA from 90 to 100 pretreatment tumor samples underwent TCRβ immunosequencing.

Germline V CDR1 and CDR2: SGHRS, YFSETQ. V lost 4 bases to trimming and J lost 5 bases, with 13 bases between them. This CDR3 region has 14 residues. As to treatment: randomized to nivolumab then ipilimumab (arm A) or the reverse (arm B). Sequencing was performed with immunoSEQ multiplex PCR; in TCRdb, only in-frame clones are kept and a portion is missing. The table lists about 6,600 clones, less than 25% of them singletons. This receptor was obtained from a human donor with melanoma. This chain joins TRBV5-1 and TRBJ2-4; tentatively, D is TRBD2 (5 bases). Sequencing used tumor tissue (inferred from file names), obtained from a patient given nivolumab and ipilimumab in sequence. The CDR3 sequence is CASSPTGVENIQYF. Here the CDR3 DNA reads TGCGCCAGCAGCCCCACCGGGGTGGAAAACATTCAGTACTTC.